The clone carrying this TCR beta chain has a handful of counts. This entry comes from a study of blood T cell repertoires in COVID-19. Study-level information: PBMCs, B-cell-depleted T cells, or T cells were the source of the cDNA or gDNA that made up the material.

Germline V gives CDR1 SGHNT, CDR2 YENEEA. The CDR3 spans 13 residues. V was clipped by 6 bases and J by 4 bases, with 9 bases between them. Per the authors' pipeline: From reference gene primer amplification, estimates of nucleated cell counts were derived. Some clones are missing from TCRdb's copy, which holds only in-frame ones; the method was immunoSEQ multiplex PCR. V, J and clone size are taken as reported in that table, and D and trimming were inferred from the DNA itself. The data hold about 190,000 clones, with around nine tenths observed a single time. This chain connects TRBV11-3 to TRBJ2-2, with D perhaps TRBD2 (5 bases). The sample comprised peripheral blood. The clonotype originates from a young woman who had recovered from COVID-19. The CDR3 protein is CASRDRGTGELFF. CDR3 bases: TGTGCCAGCAGGGATCGGGGCACCGGGGAGCTGTTTTTT.